One and the same sample provided the 11 T cell receptor beta chains below, sequenced in a study of T cell responses to AZD1222 COVID-19 vaccine. Sequencing used immunoSEQ multiplex PCR; TCRdb keeps in-frame clones, though not all of them. The data contain under 140,000 clones, approximately 94% of them singletons. The starting material was peripheral blood, obtained 28 days after the second AZD1222 dose. Every receptor here comes from an adult who received the AZD1222 COVID-19 vaccine.

The chain employs TRBV24-1 and TRBJ1-1; possible D gene TRBD1, 6 bases. Trimming pared 6 bases from V and 5 bases from J, leaving 15 bases between. Looked up from germline, CDR1 is KGHDR and CDR2 is SFDVKD. This CDR3 contains 14 residues. CDR3 residues: CATSPEGVQTEAFF. CDR3 nucleotide sequence: TGTGCCACCAGTCCCGAGGGGGTACAAACTGAAGCTTTCTTT.

The rearrangement uses TRBV7-9 and TRBJ2-7; D is unresolved. Germline CDR1 SEHNR, CDR2 FQNEAQ (reference sequence). This CDR3 is built from 11 residues. V lost 8 bases and J lost 6, with 11 bases in between. The CDR3 DNA reads as TGTGCCAGCGGTTACGGCAGCGAGCAGTACTTC. This sequence encodes CASGYGSEQYF.

The rearrangement uses TRBV7-9 and TRBJ2-7; no definite D call. CDR1 SEHNR and CDR2 FQNEAQ come from the germline V gene (reference sequence). V was trimmed by 5 bases and J by 4 bases, leaving 15 bases between them. This CDR3 region has 14 residues. CDR3 sequence reads: CASSNQEPKYEQYF. The CDR3 nucleotides read TGTGCCAGCAGCAATCAGGAACCGAAATACGAGCAGTACTTC.

The V and J genes are TRBV25-1 and TRBJ2-2, with D possibly TRBD1 on 5 matching bases. There are 15 residues in the CDR3. The V gene lost 7 bases and the J gene lost 4 bases, with 16 bases spanning the gap. Germline CDR1 MGHDK, CDR2 SYGVNS. The CDR3 loop is CASTFSAQATGELFF. CDR3 nucleotide sequence: TGTGCCAGCACCTTTTCAGCACAGGCCACCGGGGAGCTGTTTTTT.

V is TRBV7-9 and J is TRBJ1-2, with D maybe TRBD1 (5 bases). The V end lost 3 bases, the J end lost 1 base, and 9 bases lay between the germline ends. The CDR3 extends over 14 amino acids. Germline V gene sequence: CDR1 SEHNR, CDR2 FQNEAQ (reference sequence). The CDR3 is CASSLDTDNYGYTF. As DNA, the CDR3 is TGTGCCAGCAGCTTGGACACCGATAACTATGGCTACACCTTC. The full variable domain, its missing parts supplied by reference TRBV7-9 and TRBJ1-2, is DTGVSQNPRHKITKRGQNVTFRCDPISEHNRLYWYRQTLGQGPEFLTYFQNEAQLEKSRLLSDRFSAERPKGSFSTLEIQRTEQGDSAMYLCASSLDTDNYGYTFGSGTRLTVV.

The chain combines TRBV20-1 with TRBJ1-6; D is possibly TRBD1 (5 bases). The V end was cut by 3 bases, the J end by 10 bases, with 19 bases between. The CDR3 is made up of 15 amino acids. Germline V gene data show CDR1 as DFQATT and CDR2 as SNEGSKA (reference sequence). CDR3 loop: CSASGVRGGRSPLHF. CDR3 DNA sequence: TGCAGTGCTAGTGGTGTCCGGGGGGGACGCTCACCCCTCCACTTT.

The chain recombines TRBV10-3 with TRBJ1-1; possible D gene TRBD1, 6 bases. This CDR3 has 12 residues. V was cut by 10 bases and J by 5 bases, with 14 bases left in between. Germline V lookup: CDR1 ENHRY, CDR2 SYGVKD. The CDR3 DNA follows: TGTGCCACCCGACAGGAAGGAACTGAAGCTTTCTTT. It encodes CATRQEGTEAFF.

V gene TRBV14 combines with J gene TRBJ1-1, with D hard to call. Germline V gene lookup returns CDR1 SGHDN and CDR2 FVKESK. This CDR3 region has 11 residues. Trimming stripped 7 bases from V and 4 bases from J, with 7 bases between. In DNA form, the CDR3 reads TGTGCCAGCACCAAGACCACTGAAGCTTTCTTT. Translating it yields CASTKTTEAFF.

The V call is TRBV4-1, the J call TRBJ2-5; tentatively, D is TRBD1 or TRBD2 (6 bases each). Germline loops: CDR1 MGHRA, CDR2 YSYEKL. This CDR3 has 17 amino acids. Trimming shortened V by 2 bases and J by 3 bases, and 19 bases separated the two germline ends. The CDR3 spells CASSQSPTGGVEETQYF. Written as DNA, the CDR3 is TGCGCCAGCAGCCAATCCCCCACCGGGGGCGTTGAAGAGACCCAGTACTTC.

The V call is TRBV6-4, the J call TRBJ1-4; no clear D gene. CDR1 MRHNA and CDR2 SNTAGT come from the germline V gene. The V end lost 6 bases, the J end lost 1 base, and 18 bases lay between the germline ends. The CDR3 runs 17 residues. CDR3 in DNA: TGTGCCAGCAGCCTTAAACCCCGGGGAATAACTAATGAAAAACTGTTTTTT. Its protein is CASSLKPRGITNEKLFF.

The chain links TRBV20-1 to TRBJ2-3, with no clear D. The CDR3 covers 10 residues. V shed 6 bases and J shed 7 bases, with 8 bases lying between them. Germline lookup yields CDR1 DFQATT and CDR2 SNEGSKA (reference sequence). The CDR3 DNA follows: TGCAGTGCCCCCCAGTATACGCAGTATTTT. The encoded protein is CSAPQYTQYF.